The sequence of this T cell receptor beta chain was determined in a study of T cell repertoires in cytomegalovirus infection. Study details: Through public TCR beta signatures, both CMV infection and matching HLA type were indicated.

Study-wide results and caveats: Clonotypes of TCR beta that were HLA-C-restricted and CMV-specific dominated the ex vivo response.

TCRdb processed the reads anew with MiXCR; each CDR3 protein has one entry. The sample holds 650,000 to 900,000 distinct CDR3 sequences; 25% to 30% are singletons and the top ten take around 13%. This clonotype was counted between two and nine times. No antigen is known for it. Losses at the gene ends were 4 bases for V and 5 bases for J; bases not matched to a gene: 13. CDR1 is MNHEY and CDR2 is SVGAGI in the germline V gene. The CDR3 totals 18 residues. The receptor comes from a human donor in good health (CMV status not recorded). Some clones in this sample may be carry-over from other donors' samples. The specimen was cultured CD8+ T cells from PBMCs, collected from culture after CMV antigen stimulation. The chain recombines TRBV6-5 with TRBJ2-5; the match to TRBD2 covers 13 bases. The chain's CDR3 is CASSFLGLAGVFWETQYF. Here the CDR3 DNA reads TGTGCCAGCAGTTTCCTAGGACTAGCGGGGGTTTTCTGGGAGACCCAGTACTTC.